Listed below are T cell receptor beta chains from one sample, sequenced in a study of cytomegalovirus exposure and HLA in healthy donors. TCRdb's copy holds only in-frame clones and misses some; the assay was immunoSEQ multiplex PCR. The sample holds approximately 40,000 clones, 82% seen once. Material: PBMCs. The receptors were gathered from a woman under 30 in good health and CMV-seropositive. CDR3s include the opening cysteine and the closing phenylalanine or tryptophan. The order of the fields is V gene, J gene, CDR3 protein.

>TRBV18|TRBJ2-1
CASSPWGLGPNEQFF
>TRBV5-1|TRBJ2-5
CASSFTSGGETQYF
>TRBV11-3|TRBJ2-7
CASSLSGSDEQYF
>TRBV5-1|TRBJ1-6
CASSLGSGSGNSPLHF
>TRBV6-1|TRBJ1-6
CASSEGTDNSPLHF
>TRBV4-2|TRBJ2-5
CASSSGGAGETQYF
>TRBV4-1|TRBJ2-7
CASSQDGSGRYYEQYF
>TRBV7-3|TRBJ2-7
CASSLTAGGPDEQYF
>TRBV7-9|TRBJ2-6
CASTEGSGANVLTF
>TRBV2|TRBJ2-7
CASSTGSGGFYEQYF
>TRBV7-9|TRBJ1-3
CASRPGTGLSNTIYF
>TRBV5-6|TRBJ2-5
CASSMTKTGIGETQYF
>TRBV7-9|TRBJ2-3
CASSLTSPADTQYF
>TRBV7-3|TRBJ2-5
CASSLTRWETQYF
>TRBV15|TRBJ2-1
CATSRGGLAGYNEQFF
>TRBV2|TRBJ1-5
CASTMDRVGSNQPQHF
>TRBV28|TRBJ1-2
CASSGTGNIIDGYTF
>TRBV11-2|TRBJ2-1
CASGPLAGGSNEQFF
>TRBV15|TRBJ1-5
CATSRDLRWYSNQPQHF
>TRBV6-6|TRBJ2-1
CASSLAGHEQFF
>TRBV4-1|TRBJ2-1
CASSQVDMGLAGNNEQFF
>TRBV19|TRBJ2-3
CASSITGGRAWTDTQYF